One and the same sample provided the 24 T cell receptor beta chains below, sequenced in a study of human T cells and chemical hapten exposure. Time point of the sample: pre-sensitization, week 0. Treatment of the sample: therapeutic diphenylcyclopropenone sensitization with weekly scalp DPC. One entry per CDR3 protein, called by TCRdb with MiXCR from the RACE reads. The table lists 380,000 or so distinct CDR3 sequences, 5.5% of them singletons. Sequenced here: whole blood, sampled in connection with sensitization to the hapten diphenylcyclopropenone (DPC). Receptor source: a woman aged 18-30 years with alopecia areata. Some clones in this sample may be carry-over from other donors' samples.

In nucleotides, the CDR3 is TGCGCCAGCAGCCCAGGACAGGTAACTGAAGAGACCCAGTACTTC. Its protein product is CASSPGQVTEETQYF. The rearrangement links TRBV5-1 to TRBJ2-5; 7 nucleotides align to TRBD1. The trim removed 4 bases at V and 3 bases at J, leaving 9 bases unmatched. This CDR3 contains 15 residues. CDR1 is SGHRS, CDR2 YFSETQ, per germline. The full variable domain, rest sourced from reference TRBV5-1 and TRBJ2-5, is KAGVTQTPRYLIKTRGQQVTLSCSPISGHRSVSWYQQTPGQGLQFLFEYFSETQRNKGNFPGRFSGRQFSNSRSEMNVSTLELGDSALYLCASSPGQVTEETQYFGPGTRLLVL.

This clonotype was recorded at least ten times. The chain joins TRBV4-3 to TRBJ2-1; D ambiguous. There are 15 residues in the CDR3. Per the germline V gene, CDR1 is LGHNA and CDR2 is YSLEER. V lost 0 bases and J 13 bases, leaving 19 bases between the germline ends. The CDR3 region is CASSQELEGINGQFF. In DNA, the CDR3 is TGCGCCAGCAGCCAAGAGTTGGAAGGGATCAATGGACAGTTCTTC.

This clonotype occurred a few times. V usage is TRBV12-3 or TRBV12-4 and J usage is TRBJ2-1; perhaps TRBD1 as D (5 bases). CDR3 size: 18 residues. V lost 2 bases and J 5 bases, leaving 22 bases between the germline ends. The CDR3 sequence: CASSLYDWGSSRNNEQFF. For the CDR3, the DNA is TGTGCCAGCAGTTTATATGATTGGGGCTCCTCTCGTAACAATGAGCAGTTCTTC.

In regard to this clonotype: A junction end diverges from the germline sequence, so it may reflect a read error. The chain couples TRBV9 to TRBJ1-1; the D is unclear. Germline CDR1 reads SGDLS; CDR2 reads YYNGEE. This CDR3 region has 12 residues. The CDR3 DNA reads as TGTGCCAGCAGCGTAGCAGACACTGAAGCTCTCTTT. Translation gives CASSVADTEALF.

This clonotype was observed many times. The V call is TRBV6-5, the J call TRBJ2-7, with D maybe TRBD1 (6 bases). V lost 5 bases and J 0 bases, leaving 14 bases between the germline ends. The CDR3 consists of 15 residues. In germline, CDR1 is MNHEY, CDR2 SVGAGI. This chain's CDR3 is CASSDDRPSSYEQYF. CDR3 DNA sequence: TGTGCCAGCAGTGACGACAGGCCCAGCTCCTACGAGCAGTACTTC.

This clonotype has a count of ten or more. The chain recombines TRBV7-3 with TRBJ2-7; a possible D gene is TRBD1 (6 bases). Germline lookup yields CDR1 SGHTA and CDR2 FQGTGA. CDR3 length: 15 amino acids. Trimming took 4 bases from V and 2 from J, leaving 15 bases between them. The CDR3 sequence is CASSSQQGSTYEQYF. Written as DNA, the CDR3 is TGTGCCAGCAGCTCCCAACAGGGATCTACCTACGAGCAGTACTTC.

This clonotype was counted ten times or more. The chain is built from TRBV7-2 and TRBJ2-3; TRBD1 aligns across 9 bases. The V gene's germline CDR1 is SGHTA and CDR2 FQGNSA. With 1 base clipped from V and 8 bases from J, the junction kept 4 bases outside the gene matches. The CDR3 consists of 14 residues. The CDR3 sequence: CASSLGRQGGTQYF. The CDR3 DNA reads TGTGCCAGCAGCTTAGGGAGACAGGGGGGTACGCAGTATTTT.

The CDR3 loop is CASSPGTGSGEQYF. DNA for the CDR3: TGTGCCAGCAGCCCCGGGACAGGGTCTGGTGAGCAGTACTTC. The chain couples TRBV7-9 to TRBJ2-7; 9 bases map to TRBD1. The CDR3 sequence is 14 residues long. Losses at the gene ends were 5 bases for V and 7 bases for J; bases not matched to a gene: 9. Germline V gene data show CDR1 as SEHNR and CDR2 as FQNEAQ (reference sequence).

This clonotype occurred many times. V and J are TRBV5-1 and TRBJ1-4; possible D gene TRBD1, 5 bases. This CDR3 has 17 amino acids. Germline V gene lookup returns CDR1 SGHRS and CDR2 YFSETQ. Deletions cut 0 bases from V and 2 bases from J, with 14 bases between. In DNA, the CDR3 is TGCGCCAGCAGCTTGGCCGGGGGTGATGGGACTAATGAAAAACTGTTTTTT. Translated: CASSLAGGDGTNEKLFF.

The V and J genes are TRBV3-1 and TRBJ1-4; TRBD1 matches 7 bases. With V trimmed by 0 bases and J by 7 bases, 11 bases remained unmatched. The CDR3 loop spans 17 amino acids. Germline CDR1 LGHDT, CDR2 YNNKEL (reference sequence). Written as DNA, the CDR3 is TGTGCCAGCAGCCAAGAGGGACAGCCCCGTGTCGGTGAAAAACTGTTTTTT. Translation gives CASSQEGQPRVGEKLFF.

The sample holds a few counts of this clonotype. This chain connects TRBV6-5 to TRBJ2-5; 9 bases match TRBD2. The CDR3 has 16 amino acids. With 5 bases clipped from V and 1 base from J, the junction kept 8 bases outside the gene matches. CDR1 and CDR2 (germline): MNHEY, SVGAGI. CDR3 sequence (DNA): TGTGCCAGCAGTAAAGAGCGGGGGGCCCCCCAAGAGACCCAGTACTTC. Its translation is CASSKERGAPQETQYF.

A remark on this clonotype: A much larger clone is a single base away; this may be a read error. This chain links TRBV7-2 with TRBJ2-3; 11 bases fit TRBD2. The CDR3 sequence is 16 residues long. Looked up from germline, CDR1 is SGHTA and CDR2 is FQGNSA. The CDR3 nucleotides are TGTGCCAGCAGCTTAGTCGGGACTAGCGGCACAGATACGCAGTGTTTT. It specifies CASSLVGTSGTDTQCF.

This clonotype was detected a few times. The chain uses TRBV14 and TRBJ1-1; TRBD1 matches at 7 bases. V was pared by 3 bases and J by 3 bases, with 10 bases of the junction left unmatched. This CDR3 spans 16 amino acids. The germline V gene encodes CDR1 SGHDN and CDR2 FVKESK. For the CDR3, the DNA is TGTGCCAGCAGCCAGTGGGGAGGGGGCAAGGACACTGAAGCTTTCTTT. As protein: CASSQWGGGKDTEAFF.

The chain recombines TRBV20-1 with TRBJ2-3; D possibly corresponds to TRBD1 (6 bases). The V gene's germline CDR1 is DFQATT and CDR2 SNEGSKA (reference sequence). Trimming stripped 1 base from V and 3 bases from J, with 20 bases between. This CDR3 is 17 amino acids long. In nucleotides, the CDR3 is TGCAGTGCTAGAGCTTTGTTACCGGGACATTATACAGATACGCAGTATTTT. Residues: CSARALLPGHYTDTQYF.

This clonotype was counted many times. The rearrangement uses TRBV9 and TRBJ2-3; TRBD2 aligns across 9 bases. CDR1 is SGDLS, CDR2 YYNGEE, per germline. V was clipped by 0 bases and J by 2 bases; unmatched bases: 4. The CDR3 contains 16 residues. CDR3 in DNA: TGTGCCAGCAGCGTAGCGTCTAGCGGGGCCACAGATACGCAGTATTTT. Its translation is CASSVASSGATDTQYF.

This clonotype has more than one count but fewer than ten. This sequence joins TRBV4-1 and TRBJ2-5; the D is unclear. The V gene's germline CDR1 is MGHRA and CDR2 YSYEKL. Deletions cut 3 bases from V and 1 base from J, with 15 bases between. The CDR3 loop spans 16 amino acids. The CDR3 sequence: CASSQSPGPAQETQYF. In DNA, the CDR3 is TGCGCCAGCAGCCAGTCCCCCGGCCCAGCCCAAGAGACCCAGTACTTC.

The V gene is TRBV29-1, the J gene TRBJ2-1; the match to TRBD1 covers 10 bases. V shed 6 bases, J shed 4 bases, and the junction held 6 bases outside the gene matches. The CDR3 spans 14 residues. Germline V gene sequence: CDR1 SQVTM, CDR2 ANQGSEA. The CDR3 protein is CSVADRGTYNEQFF. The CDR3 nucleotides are TGCAGCGTGGCGGACAGGGGGACATACAATGAGCAGTTCTTC.

The CDR3 nucleotides are TGTGCCAGCAGCTGGGGGGCCAGCTATGGCTACACCTTC. It yields the protein CASSWGASYGYTF. J is TRBJ1-2 and V is TRBV7-8; tentatively, D is TRBD1 (6 bases). This CDR3 contains 13 residues. V gave up 4 bases and J gave up 4 bases, with 10 bases separating them. CDR1 is SGHVS, CDR2 FQNEAQ, per germline.

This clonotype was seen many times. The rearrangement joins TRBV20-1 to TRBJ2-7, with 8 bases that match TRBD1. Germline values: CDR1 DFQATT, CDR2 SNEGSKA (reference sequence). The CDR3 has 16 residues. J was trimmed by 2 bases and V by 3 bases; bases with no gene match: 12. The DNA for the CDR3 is TGCAGTGCTAGTCTTGTGGGACAGGCTATGACCTACGAGCAGTACTTC. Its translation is CSASLVGQAMTYEQYF.

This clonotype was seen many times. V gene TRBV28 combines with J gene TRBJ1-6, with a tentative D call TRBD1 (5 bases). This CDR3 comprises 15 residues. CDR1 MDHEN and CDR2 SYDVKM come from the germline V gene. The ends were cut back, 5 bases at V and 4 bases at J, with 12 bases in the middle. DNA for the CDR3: TGTGCCAGCAGTCCCCCCGAGGGGTATAATTCACCCCTCCACTTT. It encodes CASSPPEGYNSPLHF.

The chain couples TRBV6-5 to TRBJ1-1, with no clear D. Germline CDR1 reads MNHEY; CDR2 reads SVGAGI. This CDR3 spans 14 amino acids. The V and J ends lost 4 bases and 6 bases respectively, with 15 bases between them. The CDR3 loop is CASSFRARVSEAFF. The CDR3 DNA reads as TGTGCCAGCAGTTTCCGAGCTCGGGTTTCTGAAGCTTTCTTT.

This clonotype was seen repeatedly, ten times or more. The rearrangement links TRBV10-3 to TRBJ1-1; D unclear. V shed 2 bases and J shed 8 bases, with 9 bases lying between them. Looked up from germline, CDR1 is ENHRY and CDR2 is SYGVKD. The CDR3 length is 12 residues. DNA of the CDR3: TGTGCCATCAGTGAGCAACGGGGAGAAGCTTTCTTT. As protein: CAISEQRGEAFF.

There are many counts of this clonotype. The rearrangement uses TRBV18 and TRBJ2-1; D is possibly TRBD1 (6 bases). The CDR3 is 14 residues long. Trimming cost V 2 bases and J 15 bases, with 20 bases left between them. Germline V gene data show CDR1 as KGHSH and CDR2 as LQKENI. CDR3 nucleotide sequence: TGTGCCAGCTCACCAGGGGGCGTTGGCCGCCCGGGGTTCTTC. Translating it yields CASSPGGVGRPGFF. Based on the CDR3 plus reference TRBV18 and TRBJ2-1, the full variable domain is NAGVMQNPRHLVRRRGQEARLRCSPMKGHSHVYWYRQLPEEGLKFMVYLQKENIIDESGMPKERFSAEFPKEGPSILRIQQVVRGDSAAYFCASSPGGVGRPGFFGPGTRLTVL.

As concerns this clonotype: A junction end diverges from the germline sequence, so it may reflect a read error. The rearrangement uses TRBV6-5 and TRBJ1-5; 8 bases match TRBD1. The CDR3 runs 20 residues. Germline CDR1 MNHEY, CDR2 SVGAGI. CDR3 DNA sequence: TGTACCAGCAGTTACATTACCGGGACAGGTCAGATTTATCGTGATCAGCCCCAGCATTTT. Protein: CTSSYITGTGQIYRDQPQHF.